The next 6 T cell receptor beta chains were all read from a single sample in a study of blood T cell repertoires in COVID-19. The data were produced by immunoSEQ multiplex PCR, yet TCRdb's version contains in-frame clones alone and is incomplete. The data hold under 150,000 clones, with 60% to 85% observed a single time. What was sequenced was peripheral blood. These receptors came from a man aged 45-60 years with active or convalescent COVID-19.

The rearrangement links TRBV24-1 to TRBJ2-5, with 10 bases aligning to TRBD2. CDR1 and CDR2 (germline): KGHDR, SFDVKD. V shed 4 bases, J shed 0 bases, and the junction held 10 bases outside the gene matches. CDR3 length equals 18 residues. The CDR3 spells CATSDSSGSDGYQETQYF. The CDR3 DNA sequence: TGTGCCACCAGTGACTCTAGCGGGAGTGATGGGTACCAAGAGACCCAGTACTTC.

Note on this clone: Other DNA sequences within the sample encode an identical CDR3. The genes are TRBV6-6 and TRBJ1-1; possibly TRBD1 for D (6 bases). Trimming pared 0 bases from V and 5 bases from J, leaving 7 bases between. The CDR3 consists of 13 residues. Germline CDR1 reads MNHNY; CDR2 reads SVGAGI (reference sequence). The CDR3 nucleotides are TGTGCCAGCAGTTACTCAGGGGGAACTGAAGCTTTCTTT. Protein: CASSYSGGTEAFF.

This clone has more than one count but fewer than ten. This chain connects TRBV24-1 to TRBJ1-5; no firm D call. This CDR3 has 13 residues. Trimming pared 3 bases from V and 7 bases from J, leaving 9 bases between. The germline gives CDR1 KGHDR, CDR2 SFDVKD. Written as DNA, the CDR3 is TGTGCCACCAGTGATATTCACTTCCAGCCCCAGCATTTT. Translated, it gives CATSDIHFQPQHF.

The J gene is TRBJ1-2, the V gene TRBV30; D ambiguous. Trimming removed 4 bases at V and 8 bases at J, with 17 bases between. CDR1 is GTSNPN, CDR2 SVGIG, per germline (reference sequence). The CDR3 contains 13 residues. CDR3 residues: CAWTSLTPGGYTF. The CDR3 coding sequence is TGTGCCTGGACCTCCCTGACCCCCGGGGGCTACACCTTC.

The J gene is TRBJ2-1, the V gene TRBV6-5; 8 bases are a match to TRBD1. V was pared by 5 bases and J by 6 bases, with 9 bases of the junction left unmatched. Germline loops: CDR1 MNHEY, CDR2 SVGAGI. The CDR3 contains 15 residues. DNA for the CDR3: TGTGCCAGCAGTCCGACGGGACAGGTCCTCAATGAGCAGTTCTTC. It is translated as CASSPTGQVLNEQFF.

The rearrangement uses TRBV5-4 and TRBJ1-6; 11 bases line up with TRBD1. In germline, CDR1 is SGHNT, CDR2 YYREEE (reference sequence). This CDR3 is built from 17 residues. The trim removed 3 bases at V and 2 bases at J, leaving 4 bases unmatched. The CDR3 DNA follows: TGTGCCAGCAGCTCGGACAGGGGGCGAGCCTATAATTCACCCCTCCACTTT. Encoded protein: CASSSDRGRAYNSPLHF.